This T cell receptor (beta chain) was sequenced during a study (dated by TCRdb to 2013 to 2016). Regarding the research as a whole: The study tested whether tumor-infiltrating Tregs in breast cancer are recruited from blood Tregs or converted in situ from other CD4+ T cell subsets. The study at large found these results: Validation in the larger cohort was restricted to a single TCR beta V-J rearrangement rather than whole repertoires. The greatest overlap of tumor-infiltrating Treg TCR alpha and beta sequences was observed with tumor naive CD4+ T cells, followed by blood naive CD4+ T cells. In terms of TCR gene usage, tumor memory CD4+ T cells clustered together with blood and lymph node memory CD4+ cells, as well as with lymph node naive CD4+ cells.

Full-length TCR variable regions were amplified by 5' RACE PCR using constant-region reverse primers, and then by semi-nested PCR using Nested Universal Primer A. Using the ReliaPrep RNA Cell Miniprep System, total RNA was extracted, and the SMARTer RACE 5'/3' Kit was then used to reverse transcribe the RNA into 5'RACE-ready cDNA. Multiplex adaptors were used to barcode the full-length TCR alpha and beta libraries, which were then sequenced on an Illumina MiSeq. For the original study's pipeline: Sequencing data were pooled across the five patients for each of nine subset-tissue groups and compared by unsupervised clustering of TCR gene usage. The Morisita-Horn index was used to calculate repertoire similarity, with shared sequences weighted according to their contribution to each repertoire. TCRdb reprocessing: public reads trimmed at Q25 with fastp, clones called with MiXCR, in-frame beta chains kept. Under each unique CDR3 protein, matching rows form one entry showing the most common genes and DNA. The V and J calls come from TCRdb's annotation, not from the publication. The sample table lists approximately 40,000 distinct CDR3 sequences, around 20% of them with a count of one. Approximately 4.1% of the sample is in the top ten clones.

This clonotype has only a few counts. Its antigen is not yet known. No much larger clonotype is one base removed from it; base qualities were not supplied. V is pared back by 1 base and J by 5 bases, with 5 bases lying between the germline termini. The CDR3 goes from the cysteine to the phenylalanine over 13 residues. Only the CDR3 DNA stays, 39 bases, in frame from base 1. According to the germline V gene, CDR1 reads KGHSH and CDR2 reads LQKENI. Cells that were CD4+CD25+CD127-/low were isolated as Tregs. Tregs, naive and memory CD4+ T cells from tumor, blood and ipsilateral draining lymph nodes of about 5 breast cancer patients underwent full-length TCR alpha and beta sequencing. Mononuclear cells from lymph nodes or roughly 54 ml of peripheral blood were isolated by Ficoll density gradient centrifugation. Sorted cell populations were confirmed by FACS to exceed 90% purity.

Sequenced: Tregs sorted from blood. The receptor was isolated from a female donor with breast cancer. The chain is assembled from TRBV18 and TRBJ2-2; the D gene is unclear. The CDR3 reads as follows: CASSPLSTGELFF. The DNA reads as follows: TGTGCCAGCTCACCACTTTCTACCGGGGAGCTGTTTTTT.